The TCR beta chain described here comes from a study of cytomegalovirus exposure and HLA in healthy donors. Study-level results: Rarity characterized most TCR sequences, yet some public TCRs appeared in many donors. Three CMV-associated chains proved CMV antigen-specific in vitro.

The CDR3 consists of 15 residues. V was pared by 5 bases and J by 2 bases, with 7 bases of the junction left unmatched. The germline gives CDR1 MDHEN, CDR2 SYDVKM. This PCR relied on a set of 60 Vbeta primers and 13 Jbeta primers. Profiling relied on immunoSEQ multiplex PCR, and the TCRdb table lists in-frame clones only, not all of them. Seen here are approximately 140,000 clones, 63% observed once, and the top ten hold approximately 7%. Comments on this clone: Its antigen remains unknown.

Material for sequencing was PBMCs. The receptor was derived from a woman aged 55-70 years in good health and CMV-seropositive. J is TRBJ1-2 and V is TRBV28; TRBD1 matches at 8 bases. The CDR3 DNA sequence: TGTGCCAGCAGTGGCCCCCGGACAGGGAACTATGGCTACACCTTC. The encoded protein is CASSGPRTGNYGYTF.